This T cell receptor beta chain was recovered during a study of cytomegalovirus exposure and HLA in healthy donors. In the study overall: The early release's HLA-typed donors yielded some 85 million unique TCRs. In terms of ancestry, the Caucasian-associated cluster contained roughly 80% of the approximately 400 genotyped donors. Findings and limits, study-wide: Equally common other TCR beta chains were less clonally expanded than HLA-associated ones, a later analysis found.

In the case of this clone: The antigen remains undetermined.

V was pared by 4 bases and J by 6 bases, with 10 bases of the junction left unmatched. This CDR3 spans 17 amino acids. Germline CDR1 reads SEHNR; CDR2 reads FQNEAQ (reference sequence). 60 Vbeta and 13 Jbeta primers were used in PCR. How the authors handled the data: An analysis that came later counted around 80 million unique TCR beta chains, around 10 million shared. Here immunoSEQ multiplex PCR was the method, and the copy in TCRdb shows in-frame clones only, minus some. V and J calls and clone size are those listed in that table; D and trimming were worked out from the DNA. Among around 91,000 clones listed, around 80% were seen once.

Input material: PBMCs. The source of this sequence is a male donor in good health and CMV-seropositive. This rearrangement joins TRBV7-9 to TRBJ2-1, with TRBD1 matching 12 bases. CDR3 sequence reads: CASSSTGQGATFNEQFF. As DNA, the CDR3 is TGTGCCAGCAGCTCCACGGGACAGGGGGCAACTTTCAATGAGCAGTTCTTC.